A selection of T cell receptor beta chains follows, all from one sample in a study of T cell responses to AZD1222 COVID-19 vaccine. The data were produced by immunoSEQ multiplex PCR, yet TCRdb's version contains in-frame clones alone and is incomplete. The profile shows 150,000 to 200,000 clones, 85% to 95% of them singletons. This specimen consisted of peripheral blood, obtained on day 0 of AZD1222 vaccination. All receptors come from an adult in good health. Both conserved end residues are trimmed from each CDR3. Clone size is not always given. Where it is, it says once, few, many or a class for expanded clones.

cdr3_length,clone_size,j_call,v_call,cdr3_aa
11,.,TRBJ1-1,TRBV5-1,ASTGTGNTEAF
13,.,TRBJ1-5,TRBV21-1,ASSKCPGGNQPQH
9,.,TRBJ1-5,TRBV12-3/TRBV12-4,ASSFGQPQH
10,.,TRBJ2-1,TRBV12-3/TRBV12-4,ASSHGPQEQF
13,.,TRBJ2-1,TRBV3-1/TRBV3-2,ASSPGAGSYNEQF
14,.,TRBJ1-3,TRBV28,ASSFYRGESGNTIY
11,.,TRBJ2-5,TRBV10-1,ASRASIVETQY
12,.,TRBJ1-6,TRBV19,ASSAGQPYSPLH
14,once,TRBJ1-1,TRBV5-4,ASSVRDRDFKREAF
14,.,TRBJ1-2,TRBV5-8,ASSDNRVGVEGGYT
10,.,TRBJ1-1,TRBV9,ASSVGGGEAF
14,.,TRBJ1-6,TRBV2,ASSDPRQGLGSPLH
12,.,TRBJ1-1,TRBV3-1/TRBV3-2,ASSLSGVATEAF
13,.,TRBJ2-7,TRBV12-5,ASGLVGTGGHEQY
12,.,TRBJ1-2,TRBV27,ASSLTGQIYGYT
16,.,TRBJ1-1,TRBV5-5,ASSLEVGTGRMNTEAF
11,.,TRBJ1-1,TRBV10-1,ASSNQENTEAF
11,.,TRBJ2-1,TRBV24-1,ATSDSVSDEQF